These 16 T cell receptor beta chains came from one sample sequenced in a study of cytotoxic CD8 clonotypes in ibrutinib-treated CLL. Generated by immunoSEQ multiplex PCR, the TCRdb table keeps only in-frame clones and is missing some. The repertoire consists of around 97,000 clones, with approximately 82% occurring once and the leading ten covering 25% to 40%. The sequenced sample was PBMCs, obtained after 12 months of ibrutinib treatment. The receptors here all came from a human donor with chronic lymphocytic leukemia.

V usage is TRBV21-1 and J usage is TRBJ2-5; TRBD2 is the table's D call and was not checked against the DNA. TRBV21-1 is shown as a pseudogene. This CDR3 is built from 20 residues. The CDR3: CASSKSPSLAGVTRGETQYF. CDR3 nucleotides: TGTGCCAGCAGCAAATCCCCCTCGCTAGCGGGGGTTACCCGGGGAGAGACCCAGTACTTC.

This chain connects TRBV28 to TRBJ2-7; 7 nucleotides match TRBD1. After removal of 4 bases from V and 2 bases from J, the junction contained 5 bases not matched to a gene. This CDR3 spans 14 amino acids. Germline lookup yields CDR1 MDHEN and CDR2 SYDVKM. The CDR3 loop is CASSWEQGPYEQYF. The CDR3 DNA sequence: TGTGCCAGCAGTTGGGAACAGGGGCCCTACGAGCAGTACTTC.

The chain is built from TRBV6-6 and TRBJ2-7; TRBD1 agrees at 10 bases. CDR3 length: 12 residues. With V trimmed by 10 bases and J by 5 bases, 5 bases remained unmatched. Germline CDR1 MNHNY, CDR2 SVGAGI (reference sequence). The CDR3 here is CATRQGADEQYF. For the CDR3, the DNA is TGTGCCACCCGACAGGGGGCGGACGAGCAGTACTTC.

The chain recombines TRBV5-1 with TRBJ1-2, with a possible D match to TRBD1 (5 bases). The CDR3 consists of 17 residues. CDR1 and CDR2 from the germline V gene are SGHRS and YFSETQ. The germline V and J ends were trimmed by 1 base and 7 bases, with 23 bases remaining between them. The CDR3: CASSLSPGGALRRGYTF. CDR3 nucleotides: TGCGCCAGCAGCTTGTCTCCCGGAGGGGCCCTTCGTCGTGGCTACACCTTC. The full variable domain, its missing parts supplied by reference TRBV5-1 and TRBJ1-2, is KAGVTQTPRYLIKTRGQQVTLSCSPISGHRSVSWYQQTPGQGLQFLFEYFSETQRNKGNFPGRFSGRQFSNSRSEMNVSTLELGDSALYLCASSLSPGGALRRGYTFGSGTRLTVV.

V and J are TRBV29-1 and TRBJ1-5; D not resolved. Trimming cost V 8 bases and J 4 bases, with 12 bases left between them. This CDR3 has 12 residues. In germline, CDR1 is SQVTM, CDR2 ANQGSEA. The CDR3 region has the DNA TGCAGCACATCCTCCGGGAATCAGCCCCAGCATTTT. Translating it yields CSTSSGNQPQHF.

The rearrangement uses TRBV5-6 and TRBJ1-2; perhaps TRBD1 as D (5 bases). This CDR3 comprises 16 residues. Per germline, CDR1 SGHDT and CDR2 YYEEEE. Trimming removed 4 bases at V and 5 bases at J, with 21 bases between. CDR3 nucleotide sequence: TGTGCCAGCAGCCTTGGCTCGGGACCGGGGTCTTATGGCTACACCTTC. Protein product: CASSLGSGPGSYGYTF.

The chain combines TRBV11-3 with TRBJ1-6; no firm D call. The germline V gene has CDR1 SGHNT and CDR2 YENEEA. V dropped 5 bases and J dropped 7 bases, with 21 bases sitting between them. This CDR3 region has 17 residues. CDR3 bases: TGTGCCAGCAGCCGCCTTACAGCCCCTACGAGGAATTCACCCCTCCACTTT. Protein product: CASSRLTAPTRNSPLHF.

The chain joins TRBV7-9 to TRBJ2-1; weak D call: TRBD1 (6 bases). This CDR3 comprises 14 residues. CDR1 is SEHNR and CDR2 is FQNEAQ in the germline V gene (reference sequence). The ends were cut back, 3 bases at V and 6 bases at J, with 12 bases in the middle. The CDR3 sequence: CASSFSTRGNEQFF. The CDR3 nucleotides read TGTGCCAGCAGCTTTAGTACCAGGGGCAATGAGCAGTTCTTC.

This chain links TRBV6-6 with TRBJ2-7; 7 bases are shared with TRBD1. Trimming removed 7 bases from V and 4 bases from J; junction bases left unmatched: 10. The CDR3 contains 14 residues. CDR1 is MNHNY and CDR2 is SVGAGI in the germline V gene (reference sequence). The CDR3 loop reads CASKQGSGTYEQYF. The CDR3 region has the DNA TGTGCCAGCAAACAGGGGTCTGGGACATACGAGCAGTACTTC.

This clone was detected only a few times. This chain links TRBV30 with TRBJ2-4, with D possibly being TRBD1 (6 bases). Trimming stripped 3 bases from V and 3 bases from J, with 18 bases between. Germline-derived CDR1 and CDR2 are GTSNPN and SVGIG (reference sequence). This CDR3 contains 16 residues. The CDR3 region is CAWSLSGALGKNIQYF. In DNA, the CDR3 is TGTGCCTGGAGCCTCTCAGGGGCGCTGGGCAAAAACATTCAGTACTTC.

The rearrangement links TRBV7-3 to TRBJ2-2; TRBD2 might be the D (5 bases). CDR3 length: 15 amino acids. V was shortened by 5 bases and J by 3 bases, with 13 bases between the two germline ends. Germline CDR1 reads SGHTA; CDR2 reads FQGTGA. CDR3 region: CASSVSLAHTGELFF. In nucleotides, the CDR3 is TGTGCCAGCAGCGTATCTCTAGCTCACACCGGGGAGCTGTTTTTT.

The sample holds a few counts of this clone. This chain joins TRBV7-2 and TRBJ2-3; D call uncertain. Per the germline V gene, CDR1 is SGHTA and CDR2 is FQGNSA. The V end lost 2 bases, the J end lost 5 bases, and 5 bases lay between the germline ends. The CDR3 contains 12 residues. The chain's CDR3 is CASSLIGDTQYF. DNA of the CDR3: TGTGCCAGCAGCTTAATAGGAGATACGCAGTATTTT.

V and J are TRBV6-5 and TRBJ2-7; possibly TRBD1 for D (6 bases). V was trimmed by 8 bases and J by 4 bases, leaving 18 bases between them. Germline CDR1 reads MNHEY; CDR2 reads SVGAGI. The CDR3 loop spans 14 amino acids. For the CDR3, the DNA is TGTGCCAGCTACGGGGAAACAGGGCGTTACGAGCAGTACTTC. Its protein product is CASYGETGRYEQYF.

The chain uses TRBV18 and TRBJ1-3; no clear D gene. The CDR3 has 13 residues. In germline, CDR1 is KGHSH, CDR2 LQKENI. With 3 bases removed from V and 4 bases from J, the gap between germline ends came to 7 bases. The CDR3 DNA reads TGTGCCAGCTCACCCCAAACCGGAAACACCATATATTTT. As protein: CASSPQTGNTIYF.

V gene TRBV2 combines with J gene TRBJ1-1, with D unclear. This CDR3 contains 12 residues. The V and J ends lost 8 bases and 2 bases respectively, with 9 bases between them. CDR1 is SNHLY and CDR2 is FYNNEI in the germline V gene. CDR3 region: CASHGLNTEAFF. The CDR3 nucleotides are TGTGCCAGCCACGGGCTCAACACTGAAGCTTTCTTT.

The chain joins TRBV13 to TRBJ1-2; unclear D gene. The CDR3 covers 11 residues. The ends were cut back, 3 bases at V and 7 bases at J, with 6 bases in the middle. Germline CDR1 PRHDT, CDR2 FYEKMQ (reference sequence). The CDR3 here is CASSFKGGYTF. The CDR3 DNA sequence: TGTGCCAGCAGCTTCAAAGGTGGCTACACCTTC.